Below, one T cell receptor beta chain is given with its context. The antigen remains unidentified. TCR beta libraries were prepared from cDNA with unique molecular identifiers. Input populations of roughly 1 to 11 million T cells gave rise to approximately 500,000 cDNA molecules. MiXCR, run by TCRdb on the PCR reads, gives a single entry per CDR3 protein. The table lists 700,000 to 900,000 distinct CDR3 sequences, more than 45% of them singletons. CDR1 LGHNA and CDR2 YNFKEQ come from the germline V gene. V lost 0 bases and J lost 5, with 28 bases in between. The CDR3 consists of 20 residues. The data stem from a study of post-analysis software for immune sequencing data. Study overall: The courses of disease that were included comprised relapsing-remitting, secondary progressive and progressive-relapsing multiple sclerosis. Study-wide points: Strong co-clustering by F measure was evident for samples that had been prepared in the same batch. Patients used five TRBV segments, including TRBV5-6, TRBV5-1 and TRBV20-1, more often than controls. Compared against controls, patients with multiple sclerosis displayed significantly lower normalized Chao1 diversity.

This sequence was found in a girl aged 10-17 years with multiple sclerosis. The sequencing input was blood. This chain joins TRBV4-2 and TRBJ1-2; D gene uncertain. CDR3 bases: TGTGCCAGCAGCCAAGATTTAGATAGGATGGCCGCGGGGAGGTTGTATGGCTACACCTTC. Translating it yields CASSQDLDRMAAGRLYGYTF.